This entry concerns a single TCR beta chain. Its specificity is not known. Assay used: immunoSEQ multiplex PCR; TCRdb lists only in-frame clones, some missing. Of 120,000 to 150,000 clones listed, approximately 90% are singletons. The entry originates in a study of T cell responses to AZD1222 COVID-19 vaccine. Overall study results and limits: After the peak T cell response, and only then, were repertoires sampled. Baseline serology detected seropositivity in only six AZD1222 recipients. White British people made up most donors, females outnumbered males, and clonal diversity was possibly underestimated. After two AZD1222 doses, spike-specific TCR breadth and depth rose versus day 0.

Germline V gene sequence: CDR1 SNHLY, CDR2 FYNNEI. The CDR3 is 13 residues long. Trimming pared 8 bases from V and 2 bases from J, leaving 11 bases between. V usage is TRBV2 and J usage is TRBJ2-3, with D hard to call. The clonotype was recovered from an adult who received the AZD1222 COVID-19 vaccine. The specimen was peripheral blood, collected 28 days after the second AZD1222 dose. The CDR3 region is CASADQFTDTQYF. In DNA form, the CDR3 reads TGTGCCAGCGCTGACCAGTTCACAGATACGCAGTATTTT.